These 25 T cell receptor beta chains were all obtained from the same sample, sequenced in a study of early T cells in non-severe SARS-CoV-2 infection. One entry per CDR3 protein, called by TCRdb with MiXCR from the 5' RACE reads. The data contain some 98,000 distinct CDR3 sequences, approximately 15% of them seen just once; the ten biggest clones take up around 1.3%. Sequencing used whole blood. These TCRs come from an adult who was a healthcare worker with PCR-confirmed SARS-CoV-2 infection or an uninfected control (not recorded which).

The chain combines TRBV7-8 with TRBJ2-2; D is undetermined. The CDR3 consists of 15 residues. Germline CDR1 SGHVS, CDR2 FQNEAQ. V shed 3 bases and J shed 5 bases, with 13 bases lying between them. The CDR3 sequence is CASSLGIVGTGELFF. The CDR3 nucleotides read TGTGCCAGCAGCTTGGGCATCGTGGGGACCGGGGAGCTGTTTTTT.

This clonotype showed up just a few times. The chain joins TRBV20-1 to TRBJ1-1; 7 positions agree with TRBD1. The CDR3 is 11 residues long. V dropped 5 bases and J dropped 10; count of bases not matched to a gene: 7. The germline V gene encodes CDR1 DFQATT and CDR2 SNEGSKA (reference sequence). The CDR3 reads CSAGGQRGAFF. As DNA, the CDR3 is TGCAGTGCTGGGGGACAGCGAGGAGCTTTCTTT.

The chain joins TRBV6-6 to TRBJ1-5; TRBD1 might be the D (5 bases). The CDR3 is 16 residues long. The germline gives CDR1 MNHNY, CDR2 SVGAGI (reference sequence). The V gene lost 2 bases and the J gene lost 4 bases, with 15 bases spanning the gap. The CDR3 sequence is CASSYPGAEENQPQHF. DNA for the CDR3: TGTGCCAGCAGTTACCCCGGGGCCGAGGAGAATCAGCCCCAGCATTTT.

V usage is TRBV12-3 or TRBV12-4 and J usage is TRBJ2-7; a possible D gene is TRBD2 (6 bases). Trimming took 7 bases from V and 3 from J, leaving 31 bases between them. CDR3 length: 19 amino acids. CDR3 residues: CASTLRGGAPPIHHYEQYF. Here the CDR3 DNA reads TGTGCCAGCACCCTACGTGGAGGGGCCCCTCCTATCCACCACTACGAGCAGTACTTC.

This clonotype occurred many times. The CDR3 reads CASSRRQGGGYTF. The CDR3 DNA is TGTGCCAGTAGTAGACGACAAGGGGGAGGCTACACCTTC. V and J are TRBV19 and TRBJ1-2, with D maybe TRBD1 (6 bases). Germline CDR1 reads LNHDA; CDR2 reads SQIVND (reference sequence). The CDR3 length is 13 residues. Trimming took off 4 bases at V and 8 bases at J, with 14 bases between the two ends.

This clonotype was counted ten times or more. The gene calls are TRBV20-1 and TRBJ2-1; 7 bases match TRBD2. The CDR3 has 16 amino acids. The J segment lost 4 bases and the V segment lost 0 bases, leaving 9 bases of the junction unmatched. Germline assignment: CDR1 DFQATT and CDR2 SNEGSKA (reference sequence). The CDR3: CSARETSAQLYNEQFF. The CDR3 DNA sequence: TGCAGTGCTAGAGAAACTAGCGCCCAACTTTACAATGAGCAGTTCTTC.

This clonotype has a handful of counts. The CDR3 DNA is TGCGCCAGCAGCTCGGGGGGGCAGGCCTTCTCCTACGAGCAGTACTTC. This encodes CASSSGGQAFSYEQYF. The chain is built from TRBV5-1 and TRBJ2-7, with 8 bases identical to TRBD2. The junction had 8 bases not matched to a gene; V was cut back by 3 bases and J by 0 bases. The CDR3 runs to 16 residues. Germline assignment: CDR1 SGHRS and CDR2 YFSETQ.

CDR3 sequence reads: CSAIPGLAGVYEQYF. As DNA, the CDR3 is TGCAGTGCTATTCCGGGACTAGCGGGAGTATACGAGCAGTACTTC. This chain links TRBV20-1 with TRBJ2-7; 14 nucleotides align to TRBD2. Trimming removed 4 bases from V and 4 bases from J; junction bases left unmatched: 6. Germline CDR1 DFQATT, CDR2 SNEGSKA (reference sequence). This CDR3 is 15 amino acids long.

The table lists this clonotype with a few counts. The V call is TRBV7-2, the J call TRBJ1-6, with D uncertain. The CDR3 length is 14 residues. Germline V gene data show CDR1 as SGHTA and CDR2 as FQGNSA. Trimming shortened V by 1 base and J by 7 bases, and 8 bases separated the two germline ends. DNA for the CDR3: TGTGCCAGCAGCTTAGTGGGCAGAAATTCACCCCTCCACTTT. It yields the protein CASSLVGRNSPLHF.

This clonotype was counted many times. The V gene is TRBV2, the J gene TRBJ2-5; D is ambiguous. CDR1 is SNHLY and CDR2 is FYNNEI in the germline V gene. V was shortened by 4 bases and J by 0 bases, with 12 bases between the two germline ends. The CDR3 length is 15 residues. CDR3 region: CASSAGIRYQETQYF. The CDR3 DNA reads as TGTGCCAGCAGTGCTGGCATAAGGTACCAAGAGACCCAGTACTTC.

J is TRBJ2-1 and V is TRBV12-3 or TRBV12-4; the match to TRBD2 covers 7 bases. The V segment lost 7 bases and the J segment 6 bases; nucleotides outside the gene matches: 12. This CDR3 is built from 15 residues. The CDR3 sequence: CASTPLRGRGNEQFF. The CDR3 nucleotides are TGTGCCAGCACCCCCCTCCGGGGGAGGGGCAATGAGCAGTTCTTC.

This sequence joins TRBV9 and TRBJ2-5, with a tentative D call TRBD1 (6 bases). Trimming left V 1 base short and J 1 base short, with 14 bases between. The CDR3 length is 16 residues. The V gene's germline CDR1 is SGDLS and CDR2 YYNGEE. The CDR3 DNA follows: TGTGCCAGCAGCGTATCGATTGGGGGCGGCCAAGAGACCCAGTACTTC. Translating it yields CASSVSIGGGQETQYF.

This clonotype has a handful of counts. This chain links TRBV18 with TRBJ1-5; maybe TRBD1 (5 bases). V lost 3 bases and J lost 5, with 8 bases in between. The CDR3 sequence is 13 residues long. CDR1 KGHSH and CDR2 LQKENI come from the germline V gene. The CDR3 DNA is TGTGCCAGCTCACCCGGGGCGGATCAGCCCCAGCATTTT. This encodes CASSPGADQPQHF.

This chain uses TRBV12-3 or TRBV12-4 with TRBJ2-5; perhaps TRBD2 as D (6 bases). The CDR3 runs to 14 residues. V lost 7 bases to trimming and J lost 2 bases, with 14 bases between them. CDR3 DNA sequence: TGTGCCAGCACTTTGACTAGTACGCAAGAGACCCAGTACTTC. Translating it yields CASTLTSTQETQYF.

V gene TRBV28 combines with J gene TRBJ2-3; 14 nucleotides align to TRBD2. Germline CDR1 reads MDHEN; CDR2 reads SYDVKM. The CDR3 length is 17 residues. V lost 6 bases, J lost 6 bases, and 11 bases stayed unmatched. In nucleotides, the CDR3 is TGTGCCAGCAGCCGCGGGACTAGCGGGAGACAATCCGATACGCAGTATTTT. Its protein is CASSRGTSGRQSDTQYF.

This clonotype was observed at least ten times. The chain combines TRBV11-2 with TRBJ2-7, with 7 positions matching TRBD1. The CDR3 covers 14 residues. Germline trimming cut 8 bases from V and 5 bases from J; bases unmatched to any gene: 12. CDR1 is SGHAT and CDR2 is FQNNGV in the germline V gene. The CDR3 nucleotides read TGTGCCAGCTTGTCCCGGACAGGAGATGACGAGCAGTACTTC. It is translated as CASLSRTGDDEQYF.

There are many counts of this clonotype. V gene TRBV7-9 combines with J gene TRBJ1-1; no definite D call. The V end lost 6 bases, the J end lost 1 base, and 6 bases lay between the germline ends. This CDR3 region has 12 residues. The germline gives CDR1 SEHNR, CDR2 FQNEAQ (reference sequence). The CDR3 reads CASRKENTEAFF. CDR3 bases: TGTGCCAGCAGAAAGGAGAACACTGAAGCTTTCTTT.

The genes are TRBV20-1 and TRBJ2-3; possibly TRBD1 or TRBD2 for D (5 bases each). Germline assignment: CDR1 DFQATT and CDR2 SNEGSKA (reference sequence). Deletions cut 0 bases from V and 4 bases from J, with 17 bases between. The CDR3 extends over 16 amino acids. CDR3 sequence (DNA): TGCAGTGCTAGAGAGGAGGTCGTCAGGGTAGCAGATACGCAGTATTTT. Translated: CSAREEVVRVADTQYF.

The chain couples TRBV5-4 to TRBJ2-3, with D possibly TRBD2 on 6 matching bases. The CDR3 covers 15 residues. V lost 0 bases and J lost 0, with 8 bases in between. Germline V gene lookup returns CDR1 SGHNT and CDR2 YYREEE (reference sequence). The DNA of the CDR3 is TGTGCCAGCAGCTTGGACAGCGGGAGCACAGATACGCAGTATTTT. It encodes CASSLDSGSTDTQYF.

The chain joins TRBV7-9 to TRBJ1-1; TRBD1 matches 9 bases. Germline assignment: CDR1 SEHNR and CDR2 FQNEAQ (reference sequence). The CDR3 has 14 residues. With V trimmed by 4 bases and J by 0 bases, 0 bases remained unmatched. CDR3 sequence (DNA): TGTGCCAGCAGCTGGGACAGGGTGAACACTGAAGCTTTCTTT. It specifies CASSWDRVNTEAFF. The full variable domain, rest sourced from reference TRBV7-9 and TRBJ1-1, is DTGVSQNPRHKITKRGQNVTFRCDPISEHNRLYWYRQTLGQGPEFLTYFQNEAQLEKSRLLSDRFSAERPKGSFSTLEIQRTEQGDSAMYLCASSWDRVNTEAFFGQGTRLTVV.

The chain is built from TRBV7-2 and TRBJ2-6; D might be TRBD1 or TRBD2, each matching 6 bases. Germline CDR1 and CDR2: SGHTA and FQGNSA. The germline V and J ends were trimmed by 5 bases and 1 base, with 21 bases remaining between them. CDR3 size: 19 residues. For the CDR3, the DNA is TGTGCCAGCAGCACTCCAAGGGGGGCCTTCTTGTCTGGGGCCAACGTCCTGACTTTC. Its protein product is CASSTPRGAFLSGANVLTF. The variable domain in full, with the rest retrieved from reference TRBV7-2 and TRBJ2-6, is GAGVSQSPSNKVTEKGKDVELRCDPISGHTALYWYRQSLGQGLEFLIYFQGNSAPDKSGLPSDRFSAERTGGSVSTLTIQRTQQEDSAVYLCASSTPRGAFLSGANVLTFGAGSRLTVL.

The chain has TRBV9 and TRBJ2-7; D may be TRBD1 or TRBD2 (5 bases each). The CDR3 length is 14 residues. The germline V gene encodes CDR1 SGDLS and CDR2 YYNGEE. Trimming took 4 bases from V and 0 from J, leaving 11 bases between them. The CDR3 DNA sequence: TGTGCCAGCAGCCTCCGGGACGCCTCCTACGAGCAGTACTTC. It specifies CASSLRDASYEQYF.

The chain recombines TRBV2 with TRBJ2-5, with D hard to call. Germline assignment: CDR1 SNHLY and CDR2 FYNNEI. The CDR3 contains 13 residues. Trimming pared 4 bases from V and 1 base from J, leaving 7 bases between. Here the CDR3 DNA reads TGTGCCAGCAGTGCACTTCTCCAAGAGACCCAGTACTTC. Translation: CASSALLQETQYF.

This clonotype was counted only a few times. The rearrangement links TRBV20-1 to TRBJ2-1; TRBD2 is a possible D gene (6 bases). The ends were cut back, 5 bases at V and 8 bases at J, with 16 bases in the middle. The CDR3 contains 13 residues. Germline CDR1 is DFQATT and CDR2 is SNEGSKA (reference sequence). Here the CDR3 DNA reads TGCAGTGCTTTCCCGGGACTGGGGTATGAGCAGTTCTTC. This encodes CSAFPGLGYEQFF.

This clonotype was picked up many times. The rearrangement joins TRBV20-1 to TRBJ1-5; D remains unclear. Germline CDR1 reads DFQATT; CDR2 reads SNEGSKA (reference sequence). With 2 bases removed from V and 7 bases from J, the gap between germline ends came to 12 bases. The CDR3 has 13 residues. For the CDR3, the DNA is TGCAGTGCTAGAATCCGGGAAAGCCAGCCCCAGCATTTT. It yields the protein CSARIRESQPQHF.